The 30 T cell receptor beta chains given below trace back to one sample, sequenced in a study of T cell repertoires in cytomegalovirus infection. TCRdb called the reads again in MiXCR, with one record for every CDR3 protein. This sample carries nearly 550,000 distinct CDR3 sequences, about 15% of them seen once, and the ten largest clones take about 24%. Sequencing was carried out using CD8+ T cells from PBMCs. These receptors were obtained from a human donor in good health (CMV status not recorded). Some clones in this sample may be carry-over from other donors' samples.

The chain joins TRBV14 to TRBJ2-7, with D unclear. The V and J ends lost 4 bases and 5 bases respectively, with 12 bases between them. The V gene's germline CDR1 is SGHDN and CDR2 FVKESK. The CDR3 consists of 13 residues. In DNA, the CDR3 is TGTGCCAGCAGCCCGGGTCTTATAGACGAGCAGTACTTC. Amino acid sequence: CASSPGLIDEQYF.

The CDR3 DNA sequence: TGTGCCAGCAGTCTAACCCTCCGGGACAGGGGTGACGAGAACTCCTACAATGAGCAGTTCTTC. Protein: CASSLTLRDRGDENSYNEQFF. V and J are TRBV9 and TRBJ2-1, with 10 bases fitting TRBD1. This CDR3 is built from 21 residues. After removal of 5 bases from V and 0 bases from J, the junction contained 20 bases not matched to a gene. CDR1 SGDLS and CDR2 YYNGEE come from the germline V gene. The variable domain in full, with the rest retrieved from reference TRBV9 and TRBJ2-1, is DSGVTQTPKHLITATGQRVTLRCSPRSGDLSVYWYQQSLDQGLQFLIQYYNGEERAKGNILERFSAQQFPDLHSELNLSSLELGDSALYFCASSLTLRDRGDENSYNEQFFGPGTRLTVL.

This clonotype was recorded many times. The CDR3 DNA sequence: TGTGCCAGCAGTTACACTAGACCGATACCAGGGGGCCGCGGTGAGACCGGGGAGCTGTTTTTT. The encoded protein is CASSYTRPIPGGRGETGELFF. The chain combines TRBV6-5 with TRBJ2-2; 8 nucleotides align to TRBD1. The length of the CDR3 is 21 residues. The ends lost 2 bases at V and 5 bases at J; junction bases unmatched: 22. CDR1 and CDR2 (germline): MNHEY, SVGAGI.

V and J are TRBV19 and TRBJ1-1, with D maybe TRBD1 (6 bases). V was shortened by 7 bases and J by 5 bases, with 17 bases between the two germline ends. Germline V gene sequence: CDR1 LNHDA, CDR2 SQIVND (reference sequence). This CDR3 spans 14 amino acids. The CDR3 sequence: CASTFSWGATEAFF. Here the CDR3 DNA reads TGTGCCAGTACCTTTTCCTGGGGGGCGACTGAAGCTTTCTTT.

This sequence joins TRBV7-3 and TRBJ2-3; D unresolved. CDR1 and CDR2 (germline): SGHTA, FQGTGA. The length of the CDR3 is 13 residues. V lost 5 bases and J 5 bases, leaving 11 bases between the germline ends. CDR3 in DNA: TGTGCCAGCAGCCCAAACGTCGGAGATACGCAGTATTTT. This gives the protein CASSPNVGDTQYF.

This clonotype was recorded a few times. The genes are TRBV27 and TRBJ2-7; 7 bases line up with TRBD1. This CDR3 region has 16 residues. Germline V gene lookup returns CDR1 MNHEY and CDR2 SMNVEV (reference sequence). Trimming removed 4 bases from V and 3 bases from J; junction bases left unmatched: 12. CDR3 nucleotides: TGTGCCAGCAGTTCCCGACAGGGAGTCCGAGTCTACGAGCAGTACTTC. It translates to CASSSRQGVRVYEQYF.

CDR3 in DNA: TGCAGCGTTGAAGACACCGTCTACGAGCAGTACTTC. This gives the protein CSVEDTVYEQYF. The chain recombines TRBV29-1 with TRBJ2-7, with no clear D. CDR1 is SQVTM, CDR2 ANQGSEA, per germline. Trimming cost V 0 bases and J 3 bases, with 6 bases left between them. The CDR3 has 12 amino acids.

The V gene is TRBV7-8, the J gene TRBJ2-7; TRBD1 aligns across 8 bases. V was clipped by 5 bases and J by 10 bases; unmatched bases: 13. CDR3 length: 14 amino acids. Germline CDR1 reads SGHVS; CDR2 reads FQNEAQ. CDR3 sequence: CASSPGQGSYYQYF. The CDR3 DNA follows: TGTGCCAGCAGCCCTGGACAGGGTTCCTACTATCAGTACTTC.

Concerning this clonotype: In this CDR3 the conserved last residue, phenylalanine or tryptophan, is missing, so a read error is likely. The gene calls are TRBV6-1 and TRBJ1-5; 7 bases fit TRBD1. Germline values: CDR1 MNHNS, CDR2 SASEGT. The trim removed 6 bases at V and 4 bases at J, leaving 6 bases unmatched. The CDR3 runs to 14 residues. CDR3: CASSTGVVNQPQHL. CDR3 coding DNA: TGTGCCAGCAGCACAGGGGTAGTGAATCAGCCCCAGCATTTA.

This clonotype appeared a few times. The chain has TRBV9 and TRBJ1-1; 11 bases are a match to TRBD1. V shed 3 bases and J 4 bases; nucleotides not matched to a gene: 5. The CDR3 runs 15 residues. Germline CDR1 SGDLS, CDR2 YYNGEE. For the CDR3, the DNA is TGTGCCAGCAGCGCTACCGGGACAGGGGGCACTGAAGCTTTCTTT. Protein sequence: CASSATGTGGTEAFF.

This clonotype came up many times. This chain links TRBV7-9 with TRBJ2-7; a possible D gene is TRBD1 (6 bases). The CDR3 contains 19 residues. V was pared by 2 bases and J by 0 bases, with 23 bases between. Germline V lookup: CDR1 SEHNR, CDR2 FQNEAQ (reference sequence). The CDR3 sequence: CASSLSPQTGGAFSYEQYF. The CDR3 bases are TGTGCCAGCAGCTTATCCCCCCAGACAGGCGGAGCTTTCTCCTACGAGCAGTACTTC.

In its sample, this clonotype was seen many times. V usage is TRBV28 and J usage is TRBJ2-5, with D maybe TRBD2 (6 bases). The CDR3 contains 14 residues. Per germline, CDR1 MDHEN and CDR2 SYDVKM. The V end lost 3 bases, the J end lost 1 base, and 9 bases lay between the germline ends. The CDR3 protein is CASSFGTFQETQYF. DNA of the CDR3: TGTGCCAGCAGTTTCGGGACTTTCCAAGAGACCCAGTACTTC. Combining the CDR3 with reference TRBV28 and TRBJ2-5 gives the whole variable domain DVKVTQSSRYLVKRTGEKVFLECVQDMDHENMFWYRQDPGLGLRLIYFSYDVKMKEKGDIPEGYSVSREKKERFSLILESASTNQTSMYLCASSFGTFQETQYFGPGTRLLVL.

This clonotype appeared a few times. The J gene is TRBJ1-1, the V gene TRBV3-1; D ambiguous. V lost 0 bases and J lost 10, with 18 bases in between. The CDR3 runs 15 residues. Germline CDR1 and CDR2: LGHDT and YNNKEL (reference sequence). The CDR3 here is CASSQDLGQARVAFF. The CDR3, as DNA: TGTGCCAGCAGCCAAGATCTGGGTCAGGCCCGAGTAGCTTTCTTT.

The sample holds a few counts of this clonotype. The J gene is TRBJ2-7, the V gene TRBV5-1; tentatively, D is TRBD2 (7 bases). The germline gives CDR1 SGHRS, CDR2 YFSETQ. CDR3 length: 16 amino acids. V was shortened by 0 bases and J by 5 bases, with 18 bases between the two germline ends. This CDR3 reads CASSLGSGGGSNEQYF. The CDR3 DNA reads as TGCGCCAGCAGCTTGGGCTCGGGGGGCGGAAGCAACGAGCAGTACTTC. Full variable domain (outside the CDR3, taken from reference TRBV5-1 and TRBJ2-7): KAGVTQTPRYLIKTRGQQVTLSCSPISGHRSVSWYQQTPGQGLQFLFEYFSETQRNKGNFPGRFSGRQFSNSRSEMNVSTLELGDSALYLCASSLGSGGGSNEQYFGPGTRLTVT.

CDR3 DNA sequence: TGCGCCAGCAGCCACAGGGGGGATTCCTCCTCCTACAATGAGCAGTTCTTC. This translates into CASSHRGDSSSYNEQFF. V gene TRBV4-1 combines with J gene TRBJ2-1; D is possibly TRBD1 (7 bases). This CDR3 region has 17 residues. The ends were cut back, 3 bases at V and 0 bases at J, with 15 bases in the middle. The germline gives CDR1 MGHRA, CDR2 YSYEKL.

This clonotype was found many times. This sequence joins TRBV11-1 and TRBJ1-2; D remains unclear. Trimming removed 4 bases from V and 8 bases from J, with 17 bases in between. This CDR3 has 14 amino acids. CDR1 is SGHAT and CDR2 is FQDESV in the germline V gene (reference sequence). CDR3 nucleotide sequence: TGTGCCAGCAGCTCGACCCAAGAGCTTCGGGGCTACACCTTC. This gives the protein CASSSTQELRGYTF.

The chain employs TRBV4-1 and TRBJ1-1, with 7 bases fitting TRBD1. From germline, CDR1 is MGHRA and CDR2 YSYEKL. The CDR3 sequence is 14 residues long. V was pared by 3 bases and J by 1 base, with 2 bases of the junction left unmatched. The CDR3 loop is CASSQTGRNTEAFF. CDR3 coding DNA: TGCGCCAGCAGCCAGACAGGGAGGAACACTGAAGCTTTCTTT.

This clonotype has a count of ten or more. The CDR3, as DNA: TGTGCCAGCAGTTTTGAAGAGGGGCACTATGGCTACACCTTC. Translated, it gives CASSFEEGHYGYTF. The chain combines TRBV28 with TRBJ1-2, with a tentative D call TRBD1 (5 bases). Germline lookup yields CDR1 MDHEN and CDR2 SYDVKM. This CDR3 is built from 14 residues. With 3 bases removed from V and 3 bases from J, the gap between germline ends came to 11 bases.

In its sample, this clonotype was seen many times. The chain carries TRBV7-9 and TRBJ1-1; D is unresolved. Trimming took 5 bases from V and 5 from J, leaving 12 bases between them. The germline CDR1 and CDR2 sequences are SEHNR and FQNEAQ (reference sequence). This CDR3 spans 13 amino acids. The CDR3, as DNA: TGTGCCAGCAGCATCCTCCCGGGAACTGAAGCTTTCTTT. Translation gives CASSILPGTEAFF.

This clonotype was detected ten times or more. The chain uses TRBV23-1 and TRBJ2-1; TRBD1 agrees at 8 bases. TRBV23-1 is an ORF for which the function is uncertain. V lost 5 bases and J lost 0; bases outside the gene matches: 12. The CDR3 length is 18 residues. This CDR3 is CASSATVDRASSYNEQFF. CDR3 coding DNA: TGCGCCAGCAGTGCCACGGTGGACAGGGCGAGCTCCTACAATGAGCAGTTCTTC.

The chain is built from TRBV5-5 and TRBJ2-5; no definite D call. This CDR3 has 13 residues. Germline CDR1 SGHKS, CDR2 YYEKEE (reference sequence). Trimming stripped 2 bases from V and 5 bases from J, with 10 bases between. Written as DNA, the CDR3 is TGTGCCAGCAGCTTATACCTGGGGGAGACCCAGTACTTC. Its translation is CASSLYLGETQYF. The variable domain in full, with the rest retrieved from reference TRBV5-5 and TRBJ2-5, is DAGVTQSPTHLIKTRGQQVTLRCSPISGHKSVSWYQQVLGQGPQFIFQYYEKEERGRGNFPDRFSARQFPNYSSELNVNALLLGDSALYLCASSLYLGETQYFGPGTRLLVL.

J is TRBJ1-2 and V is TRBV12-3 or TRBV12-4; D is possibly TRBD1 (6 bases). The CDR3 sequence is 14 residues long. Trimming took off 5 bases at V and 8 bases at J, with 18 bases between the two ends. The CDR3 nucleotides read TGTGCCAGCAGTGTAATAGGACAGTTGGGAGGCTACACCTTC. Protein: CASSVIGQLGGYTF.

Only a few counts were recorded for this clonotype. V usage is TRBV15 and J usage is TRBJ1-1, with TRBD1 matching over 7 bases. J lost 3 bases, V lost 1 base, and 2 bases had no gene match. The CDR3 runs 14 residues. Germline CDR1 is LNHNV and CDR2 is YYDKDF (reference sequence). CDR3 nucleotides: TGTGCCACCAGCAGAGTAACAGGGGACACTGAAGCTTTCTTT. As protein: CATSRVTGDTEAFF.

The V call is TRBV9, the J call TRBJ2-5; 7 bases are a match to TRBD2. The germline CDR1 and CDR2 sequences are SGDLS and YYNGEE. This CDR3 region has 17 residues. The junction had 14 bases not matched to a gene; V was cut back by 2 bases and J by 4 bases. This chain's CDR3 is CASSVPILGGSGETQYF. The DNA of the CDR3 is TGTGCCAGCAGCGTCCCGATCCTTGGCGGGAGTGGAGAGACCCAGTACTTC.

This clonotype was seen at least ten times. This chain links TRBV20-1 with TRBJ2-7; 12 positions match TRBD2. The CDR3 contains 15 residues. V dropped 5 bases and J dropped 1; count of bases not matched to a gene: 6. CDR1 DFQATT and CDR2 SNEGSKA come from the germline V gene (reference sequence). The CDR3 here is CSAQPGTSGSYEQYF. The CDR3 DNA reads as TGCAGTGCTCAACCCGGGACTAGCGGGTCCTACGAGCAGTACTTC.

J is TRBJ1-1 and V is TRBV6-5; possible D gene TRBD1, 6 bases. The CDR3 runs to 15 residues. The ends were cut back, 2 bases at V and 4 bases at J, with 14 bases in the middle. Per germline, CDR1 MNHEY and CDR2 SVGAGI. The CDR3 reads CASSYAYRVPTEAFF. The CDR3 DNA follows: TGTGCCAGCAGTTACGCGTACAGGGTCCCCACTGAAGCTTTCTTT.

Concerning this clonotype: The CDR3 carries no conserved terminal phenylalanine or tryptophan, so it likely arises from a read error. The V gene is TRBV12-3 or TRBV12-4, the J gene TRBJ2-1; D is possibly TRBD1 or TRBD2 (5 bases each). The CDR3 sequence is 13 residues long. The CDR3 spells CARTSGRWNVQFL. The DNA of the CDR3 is TGTGCCAGAACCTCGGGACGTTGGAATGTGCAGTTCTTA.

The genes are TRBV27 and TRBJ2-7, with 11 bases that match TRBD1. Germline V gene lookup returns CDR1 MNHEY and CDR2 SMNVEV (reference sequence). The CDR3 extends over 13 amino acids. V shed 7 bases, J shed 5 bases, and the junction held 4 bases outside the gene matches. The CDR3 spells CASTSGQGDEQYF. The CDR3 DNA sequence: TGTGCCAGCACCTCGGGACAGGGGGACGAGCAGTACTTC.

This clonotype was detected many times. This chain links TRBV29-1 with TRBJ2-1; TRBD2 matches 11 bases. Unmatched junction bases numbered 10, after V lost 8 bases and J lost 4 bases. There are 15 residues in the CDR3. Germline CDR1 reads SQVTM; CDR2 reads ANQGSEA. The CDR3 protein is CSSDGTSGVYNEQFF. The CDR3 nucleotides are TGCAGCTCGGACGGGACTAGCGGCGTTTACAATGAGCAGTTCTTC.

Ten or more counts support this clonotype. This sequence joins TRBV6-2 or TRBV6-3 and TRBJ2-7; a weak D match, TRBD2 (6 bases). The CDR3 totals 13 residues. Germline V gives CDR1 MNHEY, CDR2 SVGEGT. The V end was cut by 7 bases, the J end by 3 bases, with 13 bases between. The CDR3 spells CASTGGGLYEQYF. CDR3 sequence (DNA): TGTGCCAGCACTGGGGGAGGACTCTACGAGCAGTACTTC.